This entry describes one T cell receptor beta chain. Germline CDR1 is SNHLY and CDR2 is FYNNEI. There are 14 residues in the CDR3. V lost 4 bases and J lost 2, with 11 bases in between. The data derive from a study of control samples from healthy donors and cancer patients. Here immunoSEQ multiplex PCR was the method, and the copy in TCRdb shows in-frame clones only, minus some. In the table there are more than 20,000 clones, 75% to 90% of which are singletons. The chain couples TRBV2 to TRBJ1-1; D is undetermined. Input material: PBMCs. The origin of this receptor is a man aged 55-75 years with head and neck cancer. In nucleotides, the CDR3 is TGTGCCAGCAGTGTCCCAGGAGATAACACTGAAGCTTTCTTT. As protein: CASSVPGDNTEAFF. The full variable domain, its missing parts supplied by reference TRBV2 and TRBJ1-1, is EPEVTQTPSHQVTQMGQEVILRCVPISNHLYFYWYRQILGQKVEFLVSFYNNEISEKSEIFDDQFSVERPDGSNFTLKIRSTKLEDSAMYFCASSVPGDNTEAFFGQGTRLTVV.